The 21 T cell receptor beta chains presented below share a single source sample, sequenced in a study of shared clonotypes between healthy human individuals. The data were produced by immunoSEQ multiplex PCR, yet TCRdb's version contains in-frame clones alone and is incomplete. The table shows around 1,900,000 clones, with just under 95% occurring only once. Naive CD8 cells were CD45RO-negative, positively selected for CCR7, excluding terminally differentiated effector memory CD45RA+ cells. Sequenced input: naive CD8+ T cells from PBMCs. These receptors were collected from a man younger than 35 in good health. Some clones in this sample may be carry-over from other donors' samples.

About this clone: This same CDR3 is encoded by further DNA sequences in the sample. The chain combines TRBV6-5 with TRBJ2-7; D possibly corresponds to TRBD1 (6 bases). The V gene lost 2 bases and the J gene lost 1 base, with 9 bases spanning the gap. The CDR3 has 14 amino acids. CDR1 MNHEY and CDR2 SVGAGI come from the germline V gene. DNA of the CDR3: TGTGCCAGCAGTTACCAGGGGTCTTCCTACGAGCAGTACTTC. This codes for CASSYQGSSYEQYF.

The rearrangement uses TRBV9 and TRBJ2-7, with TRBD2 as a possible D gene (6 bases). The CDR3 spans 16 residues. Trimming took off 3 bases at V and 1 base at J, with 17 bases between the two ends. Germline lookup yields CDR1 SGDLS and CDR2 YYNGEE. The chain's CDR3 is CASSEGPGSGSYEQYF. CDR3 coding DNA: TGTGCCAGCAGCGAGGGGCCGGGTAGCGGATCCTACGAGCAGTACTTC.

The gene calls are TRBV29-1 and TRBJ1-3; TRBD1 might be the D (6 bases). Germline CDR1 and CDR2: SQVTM and ANQGSEA. Trimming took off 4 bases at V and 0 bases at J, with 10 bases between the two ends. This CDR3 comprises 14 residues. CDR3 residues: CSVVTGPSGNTIYF. Written as DNA, the CDR3 is TGCAGCGTTGTTACAGGGCCCTCTGGAAACACCATATATTTT.

J is TRBJ1-2 and V is TRBV7-2, with D maybe TRBD1 (5 bases). Germline CDR1 and CDR2: SGHTA and FQGNSA. V was trimmed by 5 bases and J by 8 bases, leaving 15 bases between them. CDR3 length equals 13 residues. The CDR3 DNA reads TGTGCCAGCAGCCCGGACACCTTGGAGGGCTACACCTTC. This codes for CASSPDTLEGYTF.

This chain links TRBV6-6 with TRBJ1-3; D possibly corresponds to TRBD1 (5 bases). Germline assignment: CDR1 MNHNY and CDR2 SVGAGI (reference sequence). V gave up 10 bases and J gave up 0 bases, with 10 bases separating them. The length of the CDR3 is 13 residues. The CDR3: CATHGHSGNTIYF. The DNA of the CDR3 is TGTGCCACCCACGGACACTCTGGAAACACCATATATTTT.

The chain uses TRBV5-1 and TRBJ2-1; 12 positions match TRBD2. The CDR3 sequence is 18 residues long. V lost 0 bases to trimming and J lost 2 bases; unmatched junction nucleotides: 6. Germline V CDR1 and CDR2: SGHRS, YFSETQ. Written as DNA, the CDR3 is TGCGCCAGCAGCTTGGTGTCTAGCGGGAGGGGAGCCTACAATGAGCAGTTCTTC. Translated: CASSLVSSGRGAYNEQFF.

The chain links TRBV19 to TRBJ2-3, with D maybe TRBD1 (6 bases). This CDR3 comprises 15 residues. From germline, CDR1 is LNHDA and CDR2 SQIVND (reference sequence). Between the trimmed V and J ends, which lost 9 bases and 2 bases, there was a span of 18 bases. Written as DNA, the CDR3 is TGTGCCAGCTCCCCCTCGACAGGTATCACAGATACGCAGTATTTT. Its translation: CASSPSTGITDTQYF.

This chain uses TRBV4-1 with TRBJ2-7; D is unresolved. The V end lost 2 bases, the J end lost 5 bases, and 13 bases lay between the germline ends. The CDR3 is made up of 14 amino acids. Germline CDR1 is MGHRA and CDR2 is YSYEKL. CDR3 residues: CASSQIMGKDEQYF. The DNA for the CDR3 is TGCGCCAGCAGCCAAATCATGGGAAAGGACGAGCAGTACTTC.

The V call is TRBV7-9, the J call TRBJ2-7; the match to TRBD1 covers 8 bases. This CDR3 is 16 amino acids long. V gave up 2 bases and J gave up 4 bases; unmatched junction bases: 10. CDR1 and CDR2 (germline): SEHNR, FQNEAQ (reference sequence). The CDR3 reads CASSLSPTGGWYEQYF. In DNA, the CDR3 is TGTGCCAGCAGCTTATCGCCTACAGGGGGTTGGTACGAGCAGTACTTC.

This clone showed up just once. The junction departs from the called germline gene at one end, perhaps through a read error. The chain has TRBV6-1 and TRBJ2-7; 7 positions agree with TRBD1. This CDR3 region has 11 residues. Per germline, CDR1 MNHNS and CDR2 SASEGT. CDR3 amino acids: CASSVMGQIKF. The DNA of the CDR3 is TGTGCCAGCAGTGTAATGGGACAGATAAAATTC.

The chain couples TRBV28 to TRBJ2-1; D not resolved. V was shortened by 3 bases and J by 4 bases, with 7 bases between the two germline ends. Germline V CDR1 and CDR2: MDHEN, SYDVKM. The CDR3 is made up of 13 amino acids. This CDR3 is CASSLESYNEQFF. In DNA form, the CDR3 reads TGTGCCAGCAGTTTGGAATCGTACAATGAGCAGTTCTTC.

The CDR3 is CASSPRTSGSSFYNEQFF. Here the CDR3 DNA reads TGTGCCAGCAGTCCTCGGACTAGCGGGAGTAGTTTCTACAATGAGCAGTTCTTC. The V and J genes are TRBV27 and TRBJ2-1, with TRBD2 matching over 13 bases. Losses at the gene ends were 5 bases for V and 3 bases for J; bases not matched to a gene: 10. This CDR3 is 18 amino acids long. Germline CDR1 is MNHEY and CDR2 is SMNVEV (reference sequence).

The chain recombines TRBV7-9 with TRBJ1-1, with D maybe TRBD1 (5 bases). The germline V and J ends were trimmed by 1 base and 6 bases, with 21 bases remaining between them. There are 17 residues in the CDR3. CDR1 and CDR2 from the germline V gene are SEHNR and FQNEAQ (reference sequence). This chain's CDR3 is CASSLEPGHPIYPEAFF. DNA for the CDR3: TGTGCCAGCAGCTTAGAACCAGGACACCCTATCTACCCTGAAGCTTTCTTT. Complete variable domain (other parts from reference TRBV7-9 and TRBJ1-1): DTGVSQNPRHKITKRGQNVTFRCDPISEHNRLYWYRQTLGQGPEFLTYFQNEAQLEKSRLLSDRFSAERPKGSFSTLEIQRTEQGDSAMYLCASSLEPGHPIYPEAFFGQGTRLTVV.

The chain has TRBV6-4 and TRBJ1-1; TRBD1 matches 7 bases. Trimming took 6 bases from V and 0 from J; bases not matched to a gene: 1. CDR3 length: 13 residues. CDR1 and CDR2 (germline): MRHNA, SNTAGT. This CDR3 is CASSQGVNTEAFF. The CDR3 nucleotides read TGTGCCAGCAGCCAGGGGGTGAACACTGAAGCTTTCTTT.

The rearrangement links TRBV7-2 to TRBJ2-2, with TRBD2 identical over 16 bases. The CDR3 is 19 amino acids. Germline trimming cut 2 bases from V and 6 bases from J; bases unmatched to any gene: 9. Germline CDR1 reads SGHTA; CDR2 reads FQGNSA. The CDR3 is CASSLIRGTSGRGPGELFF. In DNA, the CDR3 is TGTGCCAGCAGCTTAATACGCGGGACTAGCGGGAGGGGCCCCGGGGAGCTGTTTTTT.

The chain employs TRBV7-8 and TRBJ2-1; possibly TRBD2 for D (5 bases). With 5 bases removed from V and 1 base from J, the gap between germline ends came to 15 bases. Germline V lookup: CDR1 SGHVS, CDR2 FQNEAQ. The CDR3 is made up of 16 amino acids. The CDR3 is CASSPRASLSYNEQFF. CDR3 sequence (DNA): TGTGCCAGCAGCCCCCGTGCTAGCTTGTCCTACAATGAGCAGTTCTTC.

The chain links TRBV7-8 to TRBJ2-1, with 10 bases fitting TRBD1. Per the germline V gene, CDR1 is SGHVS and CDR2 is FQNEAQ. This CDR3 contains 12 residues. V dropped 6 bases and J dropped 12; count of bases not matched to a gene: 5. This CDR3 is CASRTGGERQFF. The CDR3, as DNA: TGTGCCAGCAGGACAGGGGGCGAACGGCAGTTCTTC.

The chain has TRBV15 and TRBJ2-1; 12 bases are a match to TRBD1. V was clipped by 8 bases and J by 10 bases; unmatched bases: 9. The CDR3 sequence is 14 residues long. The germline CDR1 and CDR2 sequences are LNHNV and YYDKDF (reference sequence). The CDR3: CATSPGQGAYEQFF. As DNA, the CDR3 is TGTGCCACCTCCCCGGGACAGGGGGCTTACGAGCAGTTCTTC.

The gene calls are TRBV5-1 and TRBJ1-1, with 12 bases identical to TRBD1. Looked up from germline, CDR1 is SGHRS and CDR2 is YFSETQ. J gave up 0 bases and V 3 bases, and 3 bases lay outside the gene matches. This CDR3 has 16 residues. The CDR3 region has the DNA TGCGCCAGCAGCTGGGACAGGGGGCGCGTGAACACTGAAGCTTTCTTT. Translating gives CASSWDRGRVNTEAFF.

The chain combines TRBV5-5 with TRBJ1-5, with 10 bases matching TRBD1. Germline V gene lookup returns CDR1 SGHKS and CDR2 YYEKEE (reference sequence). V lost 4 bases to trimming and J lost 3 bases; unmatched junction nucleotides: 4. This CDR3 has 15 residues. The CDR3 sequence is CASSPGTGDNQPQHF. Written as DNA, the CDR3 is TGTGCCAGCAGCCCCGGGACAGGGGACAATCAGCCCCAGCATTTT.

This rearrangement joins TRBV9 to TRBJ2-2; D remains ambiguous. The CDR3 is 15 amino acids. The V end lost 4 bases, the J end lost 3 bases, and 13 bases lay between the germline ends. Germline V CDR1 and CDR2: SGDLS, YYNGEE. The CDR3: CASSLRSFHTGELFF. The DNA of the CDR3 is TGTGCCAGCAGCTTACGGTCATTTCACACCGGGGAGCTGTTTTTT.